The next 4 T cell receptor beta chains were all read from a single sample in a study of T cell responses to AZD1222 COVID-19 vaccine. Assay: immunoSEQ multiplex PCR; the TCRdb copy retains only in-frame clones and omits some. The data contain 90,000 to 100,000 clones, 84% of them seen just once; the ten biggest clones take up more than 13%. Sequences were derived from peripheral blood, sampled 28 days after the second AZD1222 dose. The receptors come from an adult who received the AZD1222 COVID-19 vaccine.

The chain combines TRBV7-9 with TRBJ1-6; D may be TRBD1 (6 bases). The CDR3 totals 14 residues. Germline V gene sequence: CDR1 SEHNR, CDR2 FQNEAQ (reference sequence). Trimming removed 4 bases from V and 7 bases from J, with 11 bases in between. For the CDR3, the DNA is TGTGCCAGCAGCTCCCTTGGGGGCAATTCACCCCTCCACTTT. Its protein is CASSSLGGNSPLHF.

The chain recombines TRBV3-1 (or the pseudogene TRBV3-2) with TRBJ1-1; D remains unclear. The V and J ends lost 1 base and 10 bases respectively, with 19 bases between them. Germline-derived CDR1 and CDR2 are LGHDT and YNNKEL (reference sequence). CDR3 size: 15 residues. The CDR3 loop is CASSQAPVKQTGAFF. The CDR3 DNA reads TGTGCCAGCAGCCAAGCTCCAGTTAAACAGACGGGAGCTTTCTTT.

The chain employs TRBV7-2 and TRBJ2-2; TRBD2 might be the D (6 bases). V was trimmed by 2 bases and J by 4 bases, leaving 11 bases between them. The CDR3 runs 15 residues. Germline V lookup: CDR1 SGHTA, CDR2 FQGNSA. The chain's CDR3 is CASSLRQGGTGELFF. CDR3 DNA: TGTGCCAGCAGCTTAAGGCAGGGAGGCACCGGGGAGCTGTTTTTT. The full variable domain, in which reference TRBV7-2 and TRBJ2-2 provide the parts outside the CDR3, is GAGVSQSPSNKVTEKGKDVELRCDPISGHTALYWYRQSLGQGLEFLIYFQGNSAPDKSGLPSDRFSAERTGGSVSTLTIQRTQQEDSAVYLCASSLRQGGTGELFFGEGSRLTVL.

This clone showed up just once. V and J are TRBV29-1 and TRBJ2-5, with 7 bases matching TRBD1. Trimming removed 7 bases from V and 2 bases from J; junction bases left unmatched: 7. This CDR3 has 13 residues. Germline V gene sequence: CDR1 SQVTM, CDR2 ANQGSEA. The CDR3 DNA is TGCAGCGCCGACCCGACAGGGCAAGAGACCCAGTACTTC. Its protein is CSADPTGQETQYF.